This is a list of T cell receptor beta chains from one sample in a study of blood T cell repertoires in COVID-19. Generated by immunoSEQ multiplex PCR, the TCRdb table keeps only in-frame clones and is missing some. The sample yields about 330,000 clones, approximately 92% seen once. Sequenced: PBMCs or T cells enriched from blood (not recorded which). The receptor set was obtained from a woman in her 30s who had recovered from COVID-19. CDR3s include the opening cysteine and the closing phenylalanine or tryptophan. The D gene is left open where the match is weak. Clone size is shown for a subset of rows, as once, few, many or a class of expanded clone.

J | V | size | length | D | CDR3 | DNA
TRBJ1-1 | TRBV28 | . | 14 | TRBD1 | CASTGTGFNTEAFF | TGTGCCAGCACAGGGACAGGATTTAACACTGAAGCTTTCTTT
TRBJ1-3 | TRBV4-2 | . | 14 | . | CASSQPGSGNTIYF | TGTGCCAGCAGCCAACCAGGTTCTGGAAACACCATATATTTT
TRBJ2-7 | TRBV4-3 | few | 14 | . | CASSQGISSYEQYF | TGCGCCAGCAGCCAAGGAATCAGCTCCTACGAGCAGTACTTC
TRBJ1-2 | TRBV27 | once | 14 | TRBD1 | CASRSNRGGVGYTF | TGTGCCAGCCGATCAAACAGGGGTGGCGTTGGCTACACCTTC
TRBJ1-2 | TRBV21-1 | . | 18 | . | CASSKEGGRVPPSYGYTF | TGTGCCAGCAGCAAAGAAGGGGGCAGGGTTCCCCCCTCCTATGGCTACACCTTC
TRBJ1-2 | TRBV25-1 | . | 13 | . | CASSVPGRGGYTF | TGTGCCAGCAGTGTCCCGGGGAGGGGTGGCTACACCTTC
TRBJ2-5 | TRBV5-1 | . | 15 | TRBD2 | CASSPGLATQETQYF | TGCGCCAGCAGCCCGGGACTAGCGACACAAGAGACCCAGTACTTC
TRBJ1-2 | TRBV6-6 | . | 13 | . | CASSRSPGGGYTF | TGTGCCAGCAGTCGATCCCCTGGAGGTGGCTACACCTTC
TRBJ2-1 | TRBV24-1 | . | 17 | . | CATSDFQSTDRYNEQFF | TGTGCCACCAGTGATTTTCAGTCCACAGATCGCTACAATGAGCAGTTCTTC
TRBJ2-3 | TRBV6-2/TRBV6-3 | . | 19 | TRBD2 | CASSYPFGRGGLLTDTQYF | TGTGCCAGCAGTTACCCCTTTGGGCGGGGGGGCCTCCTAACAGATACGCAGTATTTT
TRBJ1-1 | TRBV7-2 | . | 13 | . | CASSAGQNTEAFF | TGTGCCAGCAGCGCCGGACAAAACACTGAAGCTTTCTTT
TRBJ2-3 | TRBV28 | . | 19 | TRBD1 | CASTLDIQGVILDTDTQYF | TGTGCCAGCACCTTAGATATCCAGGGGGTTATCTTAGACACAGATACGCAGTATTTT
TRBJ2-1 | TRBV7-7 | . | 15 | . | CASSQSSGTYNEQFF | TGTGCTAGCAGCCAATCCAGCGGCACCTACAATGAGCAGTTCTTC
TRBJ2-3 | TRBV5-1 | . | 16 | TRBD1 | CASSRLSGTGTDTQYF | TGCGCCAGCAGCAGACTCTCCGGGACAGGAACAGATACGCAGTATTTT
TRBJ1-1 | TRBV30 | . | 13 | TRBD1 | CAWSSGGSTEAFF | TGTGCCTGGAGTTCAGGGGGCTCGACTGAAGCTTTCTTT
TRBJ1-5 | TRBV28 | . | 16 | . | CASTLREGPYLQPQHF | TGTGCCAGCACCCTCCGGGAGGGGCCCTATCTCCAGCCCCAGCATTTT
TRBJ2-5 | TRBV11-1 | . | 16 | TRBD2 | CASSLREGTSGETQYF | TGTGCCAGCAGCTTACGGGAGGGGACTAGCGGAGAGACCCAGTACTTC
TRBJ1-4 | TRBV7-9 | . | 14 | . | CASSLGPGGEKLFF | TGTGCCAGCAGCTTGGGGCCTGGTGGGGAAAAACTGTTTTTT
TRBJ1-1 | TRBV5-1 | . | 12 | TRBD1 | CASTLGTGQAFF | TGCGCCAGCACCCTGGGGACAGGACAAGCTTTCTTT
TRBJ1-5 | TRBV6-6 | . | 14 | TRBD1 | CASSGQDSNQPQHF | TGTGCCAGCAGTGGACAGGATAGCAATCAGCCCCAGCATTTT
TRBJ2-3 | TRBV5-1 | . | 16 | . | CASSLYENGYTDTQYF | TGCGCCAGCAGCTTGTATGAGAATGGTTACACAGATACGCAGTATTTT
TRBJ2-2 | TRBV28 | . | 16 | . | CASSLSTAPDTGELFF | TGTGCCAGCAGTTTAAGTACAGCCCCTGACACCGGGGAGCTGTTTTTT
TRBJ2-7 | TRBV27 | . | 13 | . | CASSLRGNHEQYF | TGTGCCAGCAGCTTAAGGGGGAATCACGAGCAGTACTTC
TRBJ2-3 | TRBV28 | . | 13 | TRBD2 | CASKGGGTDTQYF | TGTGCCAGCAAGGGAGGGGGCACAGATACGCAGTATTTT
TRBJ1-4 | TRBV10-3 | . | 15 | . | CAISETGTPREKLFF | TGTGCCATCAGTGAGACAGGGACACCTCGGGAAAAACTGTTTTTT
TRBJ2-7 | TRBV6-5 | . | 14 | TRBD2 | CASRRTSGSYEQYF | TGTGCCAGCAGGAGGACTAGCGGTTCGTACGAGCAGTACTTC
TRBJ2-1 | TRBV5-1 | . | 15 | TRBD2 | CASSPGLVRDHEQFF | TGCGCCAGCAGCCCAGGACTAGTGCGGGACCATGAGCAGTTCTTC
TRBJ2-3 | TRBV28 | . | 17 | TRBD2 | CASSSLGASGSADTQYF | TGTGCCAGCAGTTCCCTTGGGGCTAGCGGGTCGGCGGATACGCAGTATTTT
TRBJ1-6 | TRBV11-3 | few | 12 | TRBD1 | CASSATGRSLHF | TGTGCCAGCAGCGCGACAGGGAGATCCCTCCACTTT
TRBJ1-2 | TRBV19 | . | 15 | . | CASSIAPGRGNGYTF | TGTGCCAGTAGTATCGCCCCCGGCCGGGGGAATGGCTACACCTTC
TRBJ2-7 | TRBV12-3/TRBV12-4 | . | 11 | . | CASGRGREQYF | TGTGCCAGCGGACGAGGGCGCGAGCAGTACTTC
TRBJ1-1 | TRBV3-1/TRBV3-2 | . | 17 | . | CASSPHHTRARNTEAFF | TGTGCCAGCAGCCCTCATCATACGAGGGCGCGGAACACTGAAGCTTTCTTT
TRBJ2-1 | TRBV5-8 | once | 17 | TRBD2 | CASSLIGGSGAYNEQFF | TGTGCCAGCAGCTTGATCGGTGGTAGCGGGGCCTACAATGAGCAGTTCTTC
TRBJ2-5 | TRBV24-1 | . | 14 | TRBD2 | CATSEAGRQETQYF | TGTGCCACCAGTGAAGCGGGGAGACAAGAGACCCAGTACTTC
TRBJ2-3 | TRBV5-1 | . | 15 | TRBD1 | CASSRGTGGVDTQYF | TGCGCCAGCAGCAGGGGGACAGGGGGCGTAGATACGCAGTATTTT
TRBJ1-1 | TRBV10-2 | . | 14 | . | CASRKGVLNTEAFF | TGCGCCAGCAGAAAAGGGGTGTTGAACACTGAAGCTTTCTTT
TRBJ1-5 | TRBV19 | . | 17 | TRBD1 | CASTPLPGQGAGQPQHF | TGTGCCAGTACTCCCCTCCCGGGACAGGGGGCTGGTCAGCCCCAGCATTTT
TRBJ1-2 | TRBV14 | . | 14 | TRBD1 | CASSPGWTGNRYTF | TGTGCCAGCAGCCCAGGCTGGACAGGGAATCGCTACACCTTC
TRBJ1-2 | TRBV7-6 | . | 15 | . | CASSLAAGSPYGYTF | TGTGCCAGCAGCTTAGCGGCGGGATCACCCTATGGCTACACCTTC
TRBJ2-2 | TRBV19 | . | 14 | TRBD1 | CASSVQGVGGELFF | TGTGCCAGTAGTGTGCAGGGGGTGGGCGGGGAGCTGTTTTTT
TRBJ1-3 | TRBV2 | . | 16 | TRBD1 | CASSVVQGVTGNTIYF | TGTGCCAGCAGTGTAGTACAGGGGGTGACTGGAAACACCATATATTTT
TRBJ1-4 | TRBV5-1 | . | 14 | . | CASSGDVFGEKLFF | TGCGCCAGCTCAGGTGATGTATTCGGTGAAAAACTGTTTTTT
TRBJ2-5 | TRBV7-3 | . | 14 | TRBD1 | CASSPQGAQETQYF | TGTGCCAGCAGCCCCCAGGGGGCCCAAGAGACCCAGTACTTC
TRBJ2-3 | TRBV4-3 | . | 13 | . | CASSQTVTDTQYF | TGCGCCAGCAGTCAGACTGTCACAGATACGCAGTATTTT
TRBJ2-2 | TRBV19 | . | 15 | . | CASSIGLTNTGELFF | TGTGCCAGTAGTATCGGACTAACGAACACCGGGGAGCTGTTTTTT
TRBJ1-1 | TRBV2 | once | 14 | TRBD1 | CARQGQLSNTEAFF | TGTGCCAGACAGGGACAGCTGTCGAACACTGAAGCTTTCTTT
TRBJ2-3 | TRBV15 | . | 18 | . | CATSRPTGSSGRTDTQYF | TGTGCCACCAGCAGACCTACAGGAAGCTCCGGACGCACAGATACGCAGTATTTT
TRBJ1-1 | TRBV7-9 | once | 13 | . | CASSPRDTSEAFF | TGTGCCAGCAGTCCTAGGGACACTTCTGAAGCTTTCTTT
TRBJ2-3 | TRBV19 | . | 13 | TRBD1 | CASRDRRTDTQYF | TGTGCCAGCCGGGACAGACGCACAGATACGCAGTATTTT
TRBJ2-5 | TRBV3-1/TRBV3-2 | . | 16 | TRBD2 | CASSQSRTRPQETQYF | TGTGCCAGCAGCCAATCTCGGACTAGACCCCAAGAGACCCAGTACTTC
TRBJ1-2 | TRBV25-1 | . | 15 | . | CASSEPGSPSYGYTF | TGTGCCAGCAGTGAACCAGGGTCCCCTTCCTATGGCTACACCTTC
TRBJ2-2 | TRBV7-9 | few | 14 | . | CASSFSSSTGELFF | TGTGCCAGCAGCTTCAGTTCAAGTACCGGGGAGCTGTTTTTT
TRBJ2-7 | TRBV20-1 | few | 12 | . | CSASSGTYEQYF | TGCAGTGCTAGTAGCGGAACCTACGAGCAGTACTTC
TRBJ1-1 | TRBV28 | . | 13 | TRBD1 | CASSSGQGTEAFF | TGTGCCAGCAGTTCTGGACAGGGAACTGAAGCTTTCTTT
TRBJ1-1 | TRBV2 | . | 15 | TRBD1 | CASSDGQGGDTEAFF | TGTGCCAGCAGTGACGGACAGGGAGGAGACACTGAAGCTTTCTTT
TRBJ2-4 | TRBV5-4 | once | 15 | . | CASSSPGSAKNIQYF | TGTGCCAGCAGCTCCCCTGGCTCAGCCAAAAACATTCAGTACTTC
TRBJ1-3 | TRBV28 | . | 16 | . | CASSLVGPSSGNTIYF | TGTGCCAGCAGTTTGGTGGGGCCGAGCTCTGGAAACACCATATATTTT
TRBJ1-5 | TRBV10-3 | once | 13 | . | CAARDYSNQPQHF | TGTGCCGCTAGAGATTATAGCAATCAGCCCCAGCATTTT
TRBJ2-3 | TRBV4-3 | . | 17 | TRBD2 | CASSQRRTSGYTDTQYF | TGCGCCAGCAGCCAACGGAGGACTAGCGGGTACACAGATACGCAGTATTTT
TRBJ2-1 | TRBV4-3 | . | 17 | TRBD2 | CASSQEVGGGARNEQFF | TGCGCCAGCAGCCAAGAGGTCGGCGGGGGGGCGCGGAATGAGCAGTTCTTC